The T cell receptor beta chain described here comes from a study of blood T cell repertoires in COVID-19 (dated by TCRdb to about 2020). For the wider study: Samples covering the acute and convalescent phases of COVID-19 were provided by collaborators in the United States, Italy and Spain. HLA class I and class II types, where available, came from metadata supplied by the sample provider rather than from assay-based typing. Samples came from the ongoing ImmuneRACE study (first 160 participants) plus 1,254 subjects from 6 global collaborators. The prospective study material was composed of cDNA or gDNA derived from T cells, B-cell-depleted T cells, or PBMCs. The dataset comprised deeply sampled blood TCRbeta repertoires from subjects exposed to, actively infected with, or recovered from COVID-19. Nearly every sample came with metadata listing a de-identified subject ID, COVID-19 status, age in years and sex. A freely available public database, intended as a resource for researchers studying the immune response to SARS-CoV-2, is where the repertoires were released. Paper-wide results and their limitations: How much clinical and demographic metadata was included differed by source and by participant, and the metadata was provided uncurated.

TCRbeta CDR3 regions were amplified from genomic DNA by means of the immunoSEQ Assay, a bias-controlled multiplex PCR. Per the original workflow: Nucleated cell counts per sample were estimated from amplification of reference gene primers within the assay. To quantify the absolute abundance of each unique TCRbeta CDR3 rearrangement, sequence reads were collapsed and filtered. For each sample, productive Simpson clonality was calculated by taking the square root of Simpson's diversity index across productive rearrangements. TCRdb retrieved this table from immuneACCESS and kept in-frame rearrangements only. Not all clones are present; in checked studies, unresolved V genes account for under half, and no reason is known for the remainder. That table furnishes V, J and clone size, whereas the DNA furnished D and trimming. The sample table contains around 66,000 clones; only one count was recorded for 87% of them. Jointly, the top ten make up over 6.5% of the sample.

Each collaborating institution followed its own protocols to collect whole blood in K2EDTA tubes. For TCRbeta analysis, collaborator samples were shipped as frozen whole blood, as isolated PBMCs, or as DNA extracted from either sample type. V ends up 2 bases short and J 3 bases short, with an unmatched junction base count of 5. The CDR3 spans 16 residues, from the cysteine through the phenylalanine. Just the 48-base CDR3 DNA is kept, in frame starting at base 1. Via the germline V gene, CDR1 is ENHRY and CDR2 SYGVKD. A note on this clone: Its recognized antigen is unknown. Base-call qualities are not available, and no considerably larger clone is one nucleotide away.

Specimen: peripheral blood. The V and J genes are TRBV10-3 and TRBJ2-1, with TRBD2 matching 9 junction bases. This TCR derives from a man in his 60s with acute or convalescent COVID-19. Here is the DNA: TGTGCCATCAGTGAGGGCAATAGCGGGGGCTACAATGAGCAGTTCTTC. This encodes CAISEGNSGGYNEQFF.